This T cell receptor (beta chain) was recovered during a study of T cells after yellow fever vaccination. TCRdb fed the 5' RACE reads into MiXCR, producing one record per CDR3 protein. The table records about 260,000 distinct CDR3 sequences, 3.6% of them present only once. This clonotype was found many times. V was pared by 6 bases and J by 7 bases, with 18 bases between. CDR3 length: 15 amino acids. The TCR comes from a man younger than 35 who received the YFV17D yellow fever vaccine. Here the sequenced sample was PBMCs, taken 15 days after the yellow fever booster vaccination. The chain is built from TRBV12-3 or TRBV12-4 and TRBJ1-4; D is unclear. CDR3 bases: TGTGCCAGCAGAAGCGGACGGCTGCTGGCTGAAAAACTGTTTTTT. Encoded protein: CASRSGRLLAEKLFF.